The present TCR beta chain was sequenced within a study of blood T cell repertoires in COVID-19. The wider study: Whether acute or convalescent, the COVID-19 samples came from the United States, Italy and Spain. Sample material is recorded as cDNA or gDNA derived from T cells, B-cell-depleted T cells, or PBMCs.

The Seattle patients, enrolled during active infection, were followed longitudinally. Sequencing was performed with immunoSEQ multiplex PCR; in TCRdb, only in-frame clones are kept and a portion is missing. The profile covers around 120,000 clones, with 90% appearing a single time and 3.5% to 4.5% taken by the ten largest. The clonotype was recovered from a woman aged 55-69 years with COVID-19, enrolled during active disease. The sequencing sample was made of peripheral blood.

In DNA form, the CDR3 reads TGTGCCAGCAGCTTGGCAGGGGCGTCCGGCTACACCTTC. Its protein product is CASSLAGASGYTF. J is TRBJ1-2 and V is TRBV5-6; tentative D call: TRBD1 (6 bases). Per the germline V gene, CDR1 is SGHDT and CDR2 is YYEEEE. The CDR3 sequence is 13 residues long. Trimming cost V 0 bases and J 8 bases, with 11 bases left between them.